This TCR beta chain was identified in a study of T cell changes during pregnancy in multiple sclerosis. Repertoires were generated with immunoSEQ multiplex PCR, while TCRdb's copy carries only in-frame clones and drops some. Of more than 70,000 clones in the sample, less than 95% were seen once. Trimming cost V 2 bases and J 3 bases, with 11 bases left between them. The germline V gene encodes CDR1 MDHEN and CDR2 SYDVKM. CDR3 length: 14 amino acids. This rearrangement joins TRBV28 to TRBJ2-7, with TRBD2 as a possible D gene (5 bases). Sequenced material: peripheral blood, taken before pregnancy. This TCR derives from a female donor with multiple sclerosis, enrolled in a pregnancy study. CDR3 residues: CASSLTTGNYEQYF. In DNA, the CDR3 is TGTGCCAGCAGTTTAACCACGGGAAACTACGAGCAGTACTTC.